Below, 8 T cell receptor beta chains from the same sample are listed, as sequenced in a study of response to subunit inactivated influenza vaccine. TCRdb independently ran MiXCR on the RT-PCR reads; one entry per CDR3 protein. The sample has 200,000 to 250,000 distinct CDR3 sequences, 12% seen once. This material consisted of non-naive T cells sorted from PBMCs, taken about 14 days before vaccination. These receptors were taken from a man between 50 and 59 years old who received an inactivated influenza vaccine.

The chain is built from TRBV18 and TRBJ1-2; D uncertain. CDR3 length: 16 residues. Germline CDR1 and CDR2: KGHSH and LQKENI. Trimming removed 0 bases at V and 4 bases at J, with 15 bases between. The CDR3 is CASSPPWREETYGYTF. CDR3 sequence (DNA): TGTGCCAGCTCACCACCTTGGAGGGAAGAAACCTATGGCTACACCTTC.

The table lists this clonotype with many counts. The V call is TRBV4-2, the J call TRBJ1-2; D uncertain. The CDR3 is made up of 13 amino acids. Germline lookup yields CDR1 LGHNA and CDR2 YNFKEQ. Trimming cost V 0 bases and J 4 bases, with 6 bases left between them. The CDR3 loop reads CASSQEPGYGYTF. The CDR3 DNA reads as TGTGCCAGCAGCCAAGAGCCCGGCTATGGCTACACCTTC.

This chain links TRBV7-2 with TRBJ2-1, with 8 bases fitting TRBD1. This CDR3 has 12 residues. CDR1 and CDR2 (germline): SGHTA, FQGNSA. The junction had 3 bases not matched to a gene; V was cut back by 4 bases and J by 10 bases. Here the CDR3 DNA reads TGTGCCAGCAGCTCCCGGGACAGGGAGCAGTTCTTC. As protein: CASSSRDREQFF.

This clonotype was seen at least ten times. This chain uses TRBV5-5 with TRBJ2-3, with TRBD2 identical over 9 bases. CDR3 length: 16 amino acids. Trimming took 1 base from V and 4 from J; bases not matched to a gene: 7. Germline assignment: CDR1 SGHKS and CDR2 YYEKEE (reference sequence). CDR3 amino acids: CASSLISGGRPDTQYF. Here the CDR3 DNA reads TGTGCCAGCAGCTTGATAAGCGGGGGGAGGCCAGATACGCAGTATTTT.

This clonotype occurred a few times. The chain joins TRBV28 to TRBJ2-7, with TRBD2 identical over 9 bases. This CDR3 region has 16 residues. The trim removed 2 bases at V and 2 bases at J, leaving 7 bases unmatched. Germline CDR1 reads MDHEN; CDR2 reads SYDVKM. This CDR3 reads CASSLVAGVSTYEQYF. CDR3 DNA: TGTGCCAGCAGTTTAGTAGCGGGGGTTTCTACCTACGAGCAGTACTTC.

The rearrangement uses TRBV28 and TRBJ2-1; 8 positions agree with TRBD2. Germline V lookup: CDR1 MDHEN, CDR2 SYDVKM. The CDR3 runs to 18 residues. V gave up 6 bases and J gave up 8 bases; unmatched junction bases: 21. The CDR3, as DNA: TGTGCCAGCAGCCCCCTTCTCGCTATGAGCGGGAGATATCATGAGCAGTTCTTC. Residues: CASSPLLAMSGRYHEQFF.

J is TRBJ1-2 and V is TRBV4-1, with a tentative D call TRBD1 (6 bases). V dropped 6 bases and J dropped 2 bases, with 19 bases sitting between them. The germline V gene encodes CDR1 MGHRA and CDR2 YSYEKL. CDR3 length equals 16 residues. CDR3 protein: CASSQQPGASNYGYTF. DNA of the CDR3: TGCGCCAGCAGTCAACAACCGGGGGCGTCGAACTATGGCTACACCTTC.

This rearrangement joins TRBV9 to TRBJ2-1; 9 bases are shared with TRBD1. The CDR3 totals 16 residues. Germline CDR1 SGDLS, CDR2 YYNGEE. V gave up 3 bases and J gave up 3 bases; unmatched junction bases: 7. CDR3 nucleotide sequence: TGTGCCAGCAGCGCCATCGACAGGGGGGGCTACAATGAGCAGTTCTTC. Its translation is CASSAIDRGGYNEQFF.